These 27 T cell receptor beta chains came from one sample sequenced in a study of lymphopenia after photon versus proton radiotherapy. The table came from immunoSEQ multiplex PCR; TCRdb's copy has only in-frame clones and leaves some out. Of tens of thousands of clones in the sample, around 83% are singletons; the top ten hold 25% to 35%. The starting material was peripheral blood, obtained from a patient treated with photon-based radiotherapy. These receptors originate from a man between 50 and 59 years old with gastric cancer.

The rearrangement joins TRBV4-1 to TRBJ1-2; TRBD1 agrees at 7 bases. From germline, CDR1 is MGHRA and CDR2 YSYEKL. The trim removed 4 bases at V and 2 bases at J, leaving 10 bases unmatched. This CDR3 is built from 16 residues. The CDR3 region is CASSPRSRQGNYGYTF. The CDR3 DNA follows: TGCGCCAGCAGCCCAAGGAGCAGACAGGGAAACTATGGCTACACCTTC.

This chain connects TRBV4-1 to TRBJ2-1, with D possibly TRBD2 on 5 matching bases. The CDR3 is 17 amino acids. Germline V gives CDR1 MGHRA, CDR2 YSYEKL. The V and J ends lost 2 bases and 5 bases respectively, with 19 bases between them. The CDR3 bases are TGCGCCAGCAGCCAACTCCTATTGGGCGGGTCCGACAATGAGCAGTTCTTC. It translates to CASSQLLLGGSDNEQFF.

The CDR3 nucleotides are TGCGCCAGCAGCTTGGACGGATTGAGCTCTGGAAACACCATATATTTT. Translation: CASSLDGLSSGNTIYF. V is TRBV5-1 and J is TRBJ1-3; D is uncertain. V was shortened by 0 bases and J by 0 bases, with 10 bases between the two germline ends. The CDR3 extends over 16 amino acids. CDR1 SGHRS and CDR2 YFSETQ come from the germline V gene.

The chain recombines TRBV11-2 with TRBJ2-2; a weak D match, TRBD2 (5 bases). The germline V gene encodes CDR1 SGHAT and CDR2 FQNNGV. Trimming took off 5 bases at V and 1 base at J, with 11 bases between the two ends. This CDR3 has 15 residues. The CDR3 bases are TGTGCCAGCAGCCCAGGACTTTTGAACACCGGGGAGCTGTTTTTT. Translation gives CASSPGLLNTGELFF.

The chain uses TRBV19 and TRBJ1-3; D is perhaps TRBD1 (5 bases). V lost 3 bases to trimming and J lost 4 bases, with 13 bases between them. Germline CDR1 and CDR2: LNHDA and SQIVND (reference sequence). The CDR3 spans 15 residues. For the CDR3, the DNA is TGTGCCAGTAGTATCCCGGGACGGACAGGAAACACCATATATTTT. Amino acids: CASSIPGRTGNTIYF.

The rearrangement uses TRBV27 and TRBJ2-7; D unclear. V dropped 0 bases and J dropped 9 bases, with 12 bases sitting between them. This CDR3 has 13 amino acids. Germline V CDR1 and CDR2: MNHEY, SMNVEV (reference sequence). For the CDR3, the DNA is TGTGCCAGCAGTTTATCGCAACAGACGACGCAGTACTTC. Protein sequence: CASSLSQQTTQYF.

V usage is TRBV30 and J usage is TRBJ2-3; 9 bases map to TRBD1. Germline CDR1 is GTSNPN and CDR2 is SVGIG (reference sequence). V shed 2 bases, J shed 0 bases, and the junction held 3 bases outside the gene matches. The CDR3 extends over 15 amino acids. Written as DNA, the CDR3 is TGTGCCTGGAGTTCCGGGACAGGGAGCACAGATACGCAGTATTTT. Translating gives CAWSSGTGSTDTQYF.

V gene TRBV30 combines with J gene TRBJ2-4; the D is unclear. The germline V and J ends were trimmed by 4 bases and 0 bases, with 7 bases remaining between them. Germline V gene data show CDR1 as GTSNPN and CDR2 as SVGIG (reference sequence). The CDR3 covers 13 residues. CDR3 region: CAWNSRAKNIQYF. The CDR3 DNA follows: TGTGCCTGGAACAGCCGAGCCAAAAACATTCAGTACTTC.

This chain joins TRBV28 and TRBJ2-5; maybe TRBD1 (5 bases). Between the trimmed V and J ends, which lost 5 bases and 5 bases, there was a span of 12 bases. CDR1 and CDR2 from the germline V gene are MDHEN and SYDVKM. This CDR3 region has 13 residues. The CDR3 DNA sequence: TGTGCCAGCAGTGTACAGGTTAGCGAGACCCAGTACTTC. The encoded protein is CASSVQVSETQYF.

The gene calls are TRBV7-2 and TRBJ2-7; D is perhaps TRBD1 (7 bases). CDR1 and CDR2 (germline): SGHTA, FQGNSA. The CDR3 extends over 14 amino acids. V dropped 4 bases and J dropped 7 bases, with 17 bases sitting between them. CDR3 bases: TGTGCCAGCAGCTCCGACAGGGATGCGGGGGAGCAGTACTTC. Protein sequence: CASSSDRDAGEQYF.

The chain recombines TRBV5-4 with TRBJ1-2, with D unclear. The germline V and J ends were trimmed by 3 bases and 6 bases, with 21 bases remaining between them. This CDR3 spans 16 amino acids. CDR1 SGHNT and CDR2 YYREEE come from the germline V gene (reference sequence). This chain's CDR3 is CASSSPRALNPDGYTF. The CDR3 DNA reads as TGTGCCAGCAGCTCGCCCCGGGCCCTGAACCCGGATGGCTACACCTTC.

The V call is TRBV25-1, the J call TRBJ2-3, with TRBD1 matching 9 bases. The CDR3 loop spans 15 amino acids. From germline, CDR1 is MGHDK and CDR2 SYGVNS. Trimming at V came to 4 bases and at J to 5 bases, leaving 7 bases not matched to a gene. The chain's CDR3 is CASSALQGAGDTQYF. The CDR3 DNA reads TGTGCCAGCAGTGCCCTACAGGGGGCGGGAGATACGCAGTATTTT.

The rearrangement uses TRBV2 and TRBJ2-3; 9 bases line up with TRBD2. Germline loops: CDR1 SNHLY, CDR2 FYNNEI. This CDR3 region has 13 residues. The trim removed 11 bases at V and 1 base at J, leaving 4 bases unmatched. The CDR3 sequence: CAVRTSGTDTQYF. The CDR3 DNA is TGTGCCGTACGGACTAGCGGCACAGATACGCAGTATTTT.

V usage is TRBV4-1 and J usage is TRBJ1-2, with 7 bases lining up with TRBD1. In germline, CDR1 is MGHRA, CDR2 YSYEKL. The CDR3 loop spans 13 amino acids. Germline trimming cut 3 bases from V and 8 bases from J; bases unmatched to any gene: 6. CDR3 sequence: CASSHGTAKGYTF. CDR3 bases: TGCGCCAGCAGCCACGGGACAGCTAAAGGCTACACCTTC.

J is TRBJ2-1 and V is TRBV6-1; D might be TRBD1 (6 bases). The CDR3 is 15 residues long. In germline, CDR1 is MNHNS, CDR2 SASEGT. Between the trimmed V and J ends, which lost 5 bases and 5 bases, there was a span of 16 bases. The CDR3 reads CASSQSRTVDNEQFF. The DNA of the CDR3 is TGTGCCAGCAGTCAGTCTAGGACAGTAGACAATGAGCAGTTCTTC.

The chain employs TRBV5-1 and TRBJ1-3, with D unclear. Germline V gene sequence: CDR1 SGHRS, CDR2 YFSETQ. Trimming left V 4 bases short and J 0 bases short, with 8 bases between. This CDR3 is built from 14 residues. The CDR3 loop is CASSPQASGNTIYF. DNA of the CDR3: TGCGCCAGCAGCCCCCAGGCCTCTGGAAACACCATATATTTT.

The genes are TRBV11-2 and TRBJ2-3, with D hard to call. In germline, CDR1 is SGHAT, CDR2 FQNNGV. V lost 5 bases, J lost 0 bases, and 15 bases lay in between. The CDR3 loop spans 16 amino acids. CDR3 DNA: TGTGCCAGCAGCCCCGGGTACATATCTAGCACAGATACGCAGTATTTT. As protein: CASSPGYISSTDTQYF.

This rearrangement joins TRBV6-6 to TRBJ2-7, with 11 bases lining up with TRBD2. CDR1 and CDR2 from the germline V gene are MNHNY and SVGAGI (reference sequence). Germline trimming cut 6 bases from V and 0 bases from J; bases unmatched to any gene: 4. The CDR3 contains 15 residues. The DNA for the CDR3 is TGTGCCAGCAGCGTGACTAGCGGGACCTCCTACGAGCAGTACTTC. Amino acids: CASSVTSGTSYEQYF.

The chain is built from TRBV4-2 and TRBJ2-7; 11 positions match TRBD2. Germline V gives CDR1 LGHNA, CDR2 YNFKEQ. The CDR3 is made up of 15 amino acids. Trimming at V came to 3 bases and at J to 4 bases, leaving 5 bases not matched to a gene. The CDR3 reads CASSQELAGDYEQYF. CDR3 coding DNA: TGTGCCAGCAGCCAGGAACTAGCGGGAGATTACGAGCAGTACTTC.

This chain joins TRBV29-1 and TRBJ2-2; D perhaps matches TRBD2 (5 bases). In germline, CDR1 is SQVTM, CDR2 ANQGSEA. CDR3 length equals 13 residues. Trimming shortened V by 5 bases and J by 4 bases, and 11 bases separated the two germline ends. CDR3 sequence reads: CSVRGSTTGELFF. As DNA, the CDR3 is TGCAGCGTTCGGGGATCAACCACCGGGGAGCTGTTTTTT.

CDR3 nucleotides: TGTGCCAGCAGCGATTATGGACGGGGCTACGAGCAGTACTTC. This sequence encodes CASSDYGRGYEQYF. The rearrangement links TRBV28 to TRBJ2-7, with D possibly being TRBD2 (5 bases). CDR1 and CDR2 from the germline V gene are MDHEN and SYDVKM. The CDR3 covers 14 residues. V dropped 6 bases and J dropped 3 bases, with 15 bases sitting between them.

The rearrangement uses TRBV30 and TRBJ2-7, with a weak D call TRBD2 (5 bases). This CDR3 region has 15 residues. Per the germline V gene, CDR1 is GTSNPN and CDR2 is SVGIG (reference sequence). V lost 3 bases, J lost 2 bases, and 17 bases lay in between. CDR3: CAWSGERRNPYEQYF. The CDR3 DNA follows: TGTGCCTGGAGCGGGGAACGCAGAAACCCCTACGAGCAGTACTTC.

This clone was recorded a few times. V usage is TRBV11-3 and J usage is TRBJ2-2, with D perhaps given as TRBD1 or TRBD2 (5 bases each). Per germline, CDR1 SGHNT and CDR2 YENEEA. The CDR3 sequence is 13 residues long. Trimming pared 2 bases from V and 6 bases from J, leaving 7 bases between. Here the CDR3 DNA reads TGTGCCAGCAGCTTAAGGGACCCCGGGGAGCTGTTTTTT. It yields the protein CASSLRDPGELFF.

The chain links TRBV7-8 to TRBJ2-7; weak D call: TRBD1 (6 bases). The CDR3 runs 15 residues. V was shortened by 1 base and J by 3 bases, with 13 bases between the two germline ends. Germline V gene lookup returns CDR1 SGHVS and CDR2 FQNEAQ. The CDR3 DNA follows: TGTGCCAGCAGCTTAGGGGGCAACAGGGTCTACGAGCAGTACTTC. It yields the protein CASSLGGNRVYEQYF.

The chain has TRBV25-1 and TRBJ1-1; 9 bases fit TRBD1. The germline V gene has CDR1 MGHDK and CDR2 SYGVNS. This CDR3 region has 13 residues. The J segment lost 1 base and the V segment lost 10 bases, leaving 4 bases of the junction unmatched. CDR3 DNA sequence: TGTGCCACCAGGGACAGGGAGAACACTGAAGCTTTCTTT. Residues: CATRDRENTEAFF. The variable domain in full, with the rest retrieved from reference TRBV25-1 and TRBJ1-1, is EADIYQTPRYLVIGTGKKITLECSQTMGHDKMYWYQQDPGMELHLIHYSYGVNSTEKGDLSSESTVSRIRTEHFPLTLESARPSHTSQYLCATRDRENTEAFFGQGTRLTVV.

This chain joins TRBV11-2 and TRBJ2-2; either TRBD1 or TRBD2 may supply D (5 bases each). This CDR3 comprises 14 residues. The V end was cut by 5 bases, the J end by 3 bases, with 10 bases between. Looked up from germline, CDR1 is SGHAT and CDR2 is FQNNGV. CDR3 protein: CASSRQGDTGELFF. The CDR3 nucleotides are TGTGCCAGCAGCAGGCAGGGAGACACCGGGGAGCTGTTTTTT. Using reference TRBV11-2 and TRBJ2-2 for the parts outside the CDR3, the full variable domain is EAGVAQSPRYKIIEKRQSVAFWCNPISGHATLYWYQQILGQGPKLLIQFQNNGVVDDSQLPKDRFSAERLKGVDSTLKIQPAKLEDSAVYLCASSRQGDTGELFFGEGSRLTVL.

V and J are TRBV2 and TRBJ1-1; D unresolved. V was cut by 7 bases and J by 4 bases, with 13 bases left in between. Germline loops: CDR1 SNHLY, CDR2 FYNNEI. The CDR3 is made up of 13 amino acids. The DNA of the CDR3 is TGTGCCAGCATAGACACGGGCCCCACTGAAGCTTTCTTT. This gives the protein CASIDTGPTEAFF.